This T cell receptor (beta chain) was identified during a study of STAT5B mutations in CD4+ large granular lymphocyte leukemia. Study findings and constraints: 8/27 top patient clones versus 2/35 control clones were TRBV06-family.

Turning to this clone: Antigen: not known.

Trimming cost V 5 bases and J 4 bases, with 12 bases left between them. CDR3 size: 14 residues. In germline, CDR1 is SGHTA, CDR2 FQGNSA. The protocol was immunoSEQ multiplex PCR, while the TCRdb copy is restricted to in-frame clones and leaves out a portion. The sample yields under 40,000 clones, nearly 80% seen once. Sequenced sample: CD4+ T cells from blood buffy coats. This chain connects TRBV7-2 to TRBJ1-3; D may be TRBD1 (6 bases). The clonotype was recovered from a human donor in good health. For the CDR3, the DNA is TGTGCCAGCAGCCCCGGAGGGGGGGGAAACACCATATATTTT. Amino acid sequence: CASSPGGGGNTIYF.